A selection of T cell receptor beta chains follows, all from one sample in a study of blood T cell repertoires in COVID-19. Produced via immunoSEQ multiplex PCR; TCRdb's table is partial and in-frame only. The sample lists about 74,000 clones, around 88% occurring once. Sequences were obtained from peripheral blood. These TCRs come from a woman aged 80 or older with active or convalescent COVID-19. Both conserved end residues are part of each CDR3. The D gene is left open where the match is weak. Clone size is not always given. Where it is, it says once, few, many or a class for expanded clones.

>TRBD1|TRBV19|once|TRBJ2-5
TGTGCCAGCTCCAGGGGGCTTGAGACCCAGTACTTC
CASSRGLETQYF
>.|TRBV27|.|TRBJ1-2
TGTGCCAGCAGTTTTAGACAGATGGAGGGATATGGCTACACCTTC
CASSFRQMEGYGYTF
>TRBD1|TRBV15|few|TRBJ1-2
TGTGCCACCAGCAGAGATACCTCGGGACAGGGCAACTATGGCTACACCTTC
CATSRDTSGQGNYGYTF
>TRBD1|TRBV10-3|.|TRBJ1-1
TGTGCCATCAGTGAGCCTCGGACAGGGTCTAACACTGAAGCTTTCTTT
CAISEPRTGSNTEAFF
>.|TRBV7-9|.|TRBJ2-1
TGTGCCAGCGCCTACTACAATGAGCAGTTCTTC
CASAYYNEQFF
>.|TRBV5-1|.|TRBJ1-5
TGCGCCAGCAGCTCGCAGGGAGGTCAGCCCCAGCATTTT
CASSSQGGQPQHF
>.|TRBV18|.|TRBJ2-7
TGTGCCAGCTCACCACCAGGGGTCGACGAGCAGTACTTC
CASSPPGVDEQYF
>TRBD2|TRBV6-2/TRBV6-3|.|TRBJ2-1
TGTGCCAGCAGTTACTCCATAGGACTAGCGGGATCTAACAATGAGCAGTTCTTC
CASSYSIGLAGSNNEQFF
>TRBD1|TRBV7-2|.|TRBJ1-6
TGTGCCAGCAGCCCGACAGGGTTCAATACAGTAGGTTCACCCCTCCACTTT
CASSPTGFNTVGSPLHF
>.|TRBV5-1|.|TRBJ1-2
TGCGCCAGCAGCCCCCTCGACACTAACTATGGCTACACCTTC
CASSPLDTNYGYTF
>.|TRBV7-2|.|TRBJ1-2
TGTGCCAGCAGCGCTTCTAAGGGAGGGGGCTACACCTTC
CASSASKGGGYTF
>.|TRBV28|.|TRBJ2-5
TGTGCCAGCAGTTTGGGGCAGAACTACGAGACCCAGTACTTC
CASSLGQNYETQYF
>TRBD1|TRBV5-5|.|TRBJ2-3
TGTGCCAGCAGCGTGACAGGGGGCACAGTGGCGCAGTATTTT
CASSVTGGTVAQYF
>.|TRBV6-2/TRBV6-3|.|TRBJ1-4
TGTGCCAGCAGCCCGACAGGAACTAATGAAAAACTGTTTTTT
CASSPTGTNEKLFF
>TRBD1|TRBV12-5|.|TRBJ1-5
TGTGCTAGTGGATCTGGACAGGGCCCACAGCCCCAGCATTTT
CASGSGQGPQPQHF
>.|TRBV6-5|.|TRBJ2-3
TGTGCCAGCAGTTACGGACAGAGCACAGATACGCAGTATTTT
CASSYGQSTDTQYF